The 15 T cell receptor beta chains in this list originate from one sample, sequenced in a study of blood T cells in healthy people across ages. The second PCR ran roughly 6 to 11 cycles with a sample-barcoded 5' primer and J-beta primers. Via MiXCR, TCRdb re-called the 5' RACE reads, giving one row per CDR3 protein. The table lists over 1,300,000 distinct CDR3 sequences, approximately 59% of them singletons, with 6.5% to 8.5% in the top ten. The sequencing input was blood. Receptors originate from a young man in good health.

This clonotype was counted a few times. CDR3 sequence: CASRAGRMINEKLFF. CDR3 DNA: TGTGCCAGCAGGGCCGGACGGATGATTAATGAAAAACTGTTTTTT. The chain couples TRBV3-1 to TRBJ1-4; unclear D gene. This CDR3 comprises 15 residues. CDR1 is LGHDT and CDR2 is YNNKEL in the germline V gene (reference sequence). Trimming took 6 bases from V and 4 from J, leaving 15 bases between them.

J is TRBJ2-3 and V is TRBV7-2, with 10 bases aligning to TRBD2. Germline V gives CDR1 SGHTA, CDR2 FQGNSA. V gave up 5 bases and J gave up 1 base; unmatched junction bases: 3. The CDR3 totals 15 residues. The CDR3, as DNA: TGTGCCAGCAGCATCGGACTAGCGGGCACAGATACGCAGTATTTT. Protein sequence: CASSIGLAGTDTQYF.

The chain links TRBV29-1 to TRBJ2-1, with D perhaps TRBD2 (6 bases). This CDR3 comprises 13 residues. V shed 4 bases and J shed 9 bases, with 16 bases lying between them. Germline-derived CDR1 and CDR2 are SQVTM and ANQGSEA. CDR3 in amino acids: CSVGGITGVEQFF. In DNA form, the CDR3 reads TGCAGCGTTGGAGGGATTACGGGAGTTGAGCAGTTCTTC.

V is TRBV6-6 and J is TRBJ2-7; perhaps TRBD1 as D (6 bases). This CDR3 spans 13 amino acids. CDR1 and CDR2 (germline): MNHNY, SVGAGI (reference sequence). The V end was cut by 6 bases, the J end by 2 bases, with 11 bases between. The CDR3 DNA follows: TGTGCCAGCAGCAAACAGGGTCCCTACGAGCAGTACTTC. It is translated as CASSKQGPYEQYF.

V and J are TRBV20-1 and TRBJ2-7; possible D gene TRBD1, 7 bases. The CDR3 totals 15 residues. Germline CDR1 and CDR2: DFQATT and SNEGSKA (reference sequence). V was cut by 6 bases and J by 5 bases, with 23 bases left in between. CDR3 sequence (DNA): TGCAGTGCAGAGGACCCCAGACAGGGCGGGAACGAGCAGTACTTC. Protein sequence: CSAEDPRQGGNEQYF.

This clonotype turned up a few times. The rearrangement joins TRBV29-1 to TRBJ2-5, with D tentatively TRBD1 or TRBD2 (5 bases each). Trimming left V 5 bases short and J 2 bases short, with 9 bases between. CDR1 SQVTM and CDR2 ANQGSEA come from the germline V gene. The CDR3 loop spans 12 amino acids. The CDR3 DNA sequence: TGCAGCGTTCCGGGGCCTCAAGAGACCCAGTACTTC. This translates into CSVPGPQETQYF. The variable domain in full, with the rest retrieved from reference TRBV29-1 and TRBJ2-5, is SAVISQKPSRDICQRGTSLTIQCQVDSQVTMMFWYRQQPGQSLTLIATANQGSEATYESGFVIDKFPISRPNLTFSTLTVSNMSPEDSSIYLCSVPGPQETQYFGPGTRLLVL.

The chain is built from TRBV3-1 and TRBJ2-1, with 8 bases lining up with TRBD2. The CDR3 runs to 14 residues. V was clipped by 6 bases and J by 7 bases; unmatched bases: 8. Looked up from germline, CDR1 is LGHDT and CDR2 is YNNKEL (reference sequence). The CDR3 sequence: CASSRPSGGNEQFF. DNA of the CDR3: TGTGCCAGCAGTCGACCTTCGGGGGGGAATGAGCAGTTCTTC.

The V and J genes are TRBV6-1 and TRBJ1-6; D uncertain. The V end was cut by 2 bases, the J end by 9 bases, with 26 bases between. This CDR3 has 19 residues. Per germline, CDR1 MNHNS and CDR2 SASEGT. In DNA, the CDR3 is TGTGCCAGCAGTGAAATTGCTATCGCTTCGGGGTTTGGAATTTCACCCCTCCACTTT. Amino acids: CASSEIAIASGFGISPLHF.

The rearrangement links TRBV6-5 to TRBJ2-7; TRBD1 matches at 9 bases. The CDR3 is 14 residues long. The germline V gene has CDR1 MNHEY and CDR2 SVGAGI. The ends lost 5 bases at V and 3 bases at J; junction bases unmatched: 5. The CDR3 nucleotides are TGTGCCAGCAGTCAACTGGGACAGGGCTACGAGCAGTACTTC. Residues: CASSQLGQGYEQYF.

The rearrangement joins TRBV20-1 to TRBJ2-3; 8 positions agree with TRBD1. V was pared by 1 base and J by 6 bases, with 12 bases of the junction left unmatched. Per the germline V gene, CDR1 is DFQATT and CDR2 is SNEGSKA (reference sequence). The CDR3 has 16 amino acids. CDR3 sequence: CSARGDHRGMIDTQYF. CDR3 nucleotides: TGCAGTGCTAGAGGGGACCACAGGGGGATGATCGATACGCAGTATTTT.

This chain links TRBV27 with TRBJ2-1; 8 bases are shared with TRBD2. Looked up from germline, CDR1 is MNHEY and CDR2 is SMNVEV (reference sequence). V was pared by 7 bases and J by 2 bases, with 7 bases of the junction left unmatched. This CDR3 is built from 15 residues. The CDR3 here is CASTQSGGTYNEQFF. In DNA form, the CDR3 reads TGTGCCAGCACCCAAAGCGGGGGTACCTACAATGAGCAGTTCTTC.

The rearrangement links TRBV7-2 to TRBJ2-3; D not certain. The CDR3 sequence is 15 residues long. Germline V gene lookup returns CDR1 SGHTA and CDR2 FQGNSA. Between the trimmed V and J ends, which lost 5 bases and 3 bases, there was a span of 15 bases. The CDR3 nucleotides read TGTGCCAGCAGCGAAAGCCCAGGTTTGACAGATACGCAGTATTTT. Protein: CASSESPGLTDTQYF.

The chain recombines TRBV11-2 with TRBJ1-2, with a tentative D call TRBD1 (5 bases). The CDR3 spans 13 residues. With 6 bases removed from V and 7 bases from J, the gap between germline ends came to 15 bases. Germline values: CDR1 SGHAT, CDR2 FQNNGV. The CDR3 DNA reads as TGTGCCAGCAGTACCGACAGACGTTGTGGCTACACCTTC. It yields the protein CASSTDRRCGYTF.

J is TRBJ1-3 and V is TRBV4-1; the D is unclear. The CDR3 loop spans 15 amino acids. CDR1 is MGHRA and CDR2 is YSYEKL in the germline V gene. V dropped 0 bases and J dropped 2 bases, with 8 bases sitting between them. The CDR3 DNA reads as TGCGCCAGCAGCCAAGATTTAGGGCCTGGAAACACCATATATTTT. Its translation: CASSQDLGPGNTIYF.

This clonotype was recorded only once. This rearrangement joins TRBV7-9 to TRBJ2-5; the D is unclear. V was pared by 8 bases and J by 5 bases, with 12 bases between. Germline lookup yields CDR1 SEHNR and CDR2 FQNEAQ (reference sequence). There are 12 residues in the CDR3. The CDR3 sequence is CASREFTETQYF. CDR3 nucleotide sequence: TGTGCCAGCCGTGAGTTTACGGAGACCCAGTACTTC. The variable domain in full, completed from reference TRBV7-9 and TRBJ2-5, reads DTGVSQNPRHKITKRGQNVTFRCDPISEHNRLYWYRQTLGQGPEFLTYFQNEAQLEKSRLLSDRFSAERPKGSFSTLEIQRTEQGDSAMYLCASREFTETQYFGPGTRLLVL.